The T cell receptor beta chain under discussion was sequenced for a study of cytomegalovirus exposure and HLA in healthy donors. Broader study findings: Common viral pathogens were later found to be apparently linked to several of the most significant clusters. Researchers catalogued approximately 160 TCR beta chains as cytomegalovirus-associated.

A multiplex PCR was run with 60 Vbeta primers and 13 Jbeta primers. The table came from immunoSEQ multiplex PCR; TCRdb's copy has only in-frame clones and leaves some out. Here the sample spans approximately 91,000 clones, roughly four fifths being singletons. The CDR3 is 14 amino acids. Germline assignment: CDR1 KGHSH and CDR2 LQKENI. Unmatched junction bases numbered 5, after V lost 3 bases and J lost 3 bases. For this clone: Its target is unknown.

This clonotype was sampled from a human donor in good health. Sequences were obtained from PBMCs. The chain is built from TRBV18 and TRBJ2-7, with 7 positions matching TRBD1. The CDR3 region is CASSPWDSLYEQYF. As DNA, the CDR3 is TGTGCCAGCTCACCCTGGGACAGCCTCTACGAGCAGTACTTC. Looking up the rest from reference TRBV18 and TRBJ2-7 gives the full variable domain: NAGVMQNPRHLVRRRGQEARLRCSPMKGHSHVYWYRQLPEEGLKFMVYLQKENIIDESGMPKERFSAEFPKEGPSILRIQQVVRGDSAAYFCASSPWDSLYEQYFGPGTRLTVT.